Following are 28 T cell receptor beta chains from one sample sequenced in a study of blood T cell repertoires in COVID-19. Profiled with immunoSEQ multiplex PCR; TCRdb holds only in-frame clones, not every one. The sample consists of 150,000 or so clones, roughly 77% of them appearing once. Material: peripheral blood. The receptors originated from a woman aged 70-85 years with COVID-19, enrolled during active disease.

This chain joins TRBV6-1 and TRBJ1-2, with D possibly matching TRBD1 (5 bases). V dropped 5 bases and J dropped 2 bases, with 9 bases sitting between them. CDR1 MNHNS and CDR2 SASEGT come from the germline V gene. The CDR3 sequence is 13 residues long. The CDR3 sequence: CASSLAGNYGYTF. CDR3 coding DNA: TGTGCCAGCAGTCTCGCAGGGAACTATGGCTACACCTTC.

This clone was seen a handful of times. The chain employs TRBV2 and TRBJ1-2; 7 nucleotides align to TRBD1. Trimming took 6 bases from V and 6 from J; bases not matched to a gene: 10. This CDR3 is built from 14 residues. Germline lookup yields CDR1 SNHLY and CDR2 FYNNEI. The DNA for the CDR3 is TGTGCCAGCAGAGAGACAGGGCCGACGCATGGCTACACCTTC. This gives the protein CASRETGPTHGYTF.

The V call is TRBV18, the J call TRBJ2-3; 10 bases fit TRBD2. V trimming: 3 bases; J trimming: 3 bases; junction bases outside the gene matches: 6. Germline V gene data show CDR1 as KGHSH and CDR2 as LQKENI. The CDR3 contains 16 residues. CDR3 sequence: CASSPQQAGGTDTQYF. In DNA form, the CDR3 reads TGTGCCAGCTCACCCCAACAAGCGGGGGGGACAGATACGCAGTATTTT.

The chain couples TRBV7-9 to TRBJ2-7; TRBD1 matches at 8 bases. V shed 5 bases, J shed 5 bases, and the junction held 2 bases outside the gene matches. There are 12 residues in the CDR3. CDR1 and CDR2 from the germline V gene are SEHNR and FQNEAQ (reference sequence). For the CDR3, the DNA is TGTGCCAGCAGCGGACAGGGCAACGAGCAGTACTTC. Its translation is CASSGQGNEQYF.

The chain joins TRBV7-2 to TRBJ1-2; 7 nucleotides align to TRBD1. The CDR3 has 15 amino acids. Germline loops: CDR1 SGHTA, CDR2 FQGNSA. Germline trimming cut 6 bases from V and 5 bases from J; bases unmatched to any gene: 12. CDR3 protein: CASRSAGTVTYGYTF. DNA for the CDR3: TGTGCCAGCAGGAGCGCGGGGACAGTCACGTATGGCTACACCTTC.

V gene TRBV5-1 combines with J gene TRBJ1-2, with a tentative D call TRBD1 (5 bases). Trimming pared 0 bases from V and 6 bases from J, leaving 9 bases between. The CDR3 is 13 residues long. Germline CDR1 reads SGHRS; CDR2 reads YFSETQ. The CDR3 sequence is CASSLAGLDGYTF. Written as DNA, the CDR3 is TGCGCCAGCAGCTTGGCGGGACTGGATGGCTACACCTTC. The variable domain in full, with the rest retrieved from reference TRBV5-1 and TRBJ1-2, is KAGVTQTPRYLIKTRGQQVTLSCSPISGHRSVSWYQQTPGQGLQFLFEYFSETQRNKGNFPGRFSGRQFSNSRSEMNVSTLELGDSALYLCASSLAGLDGYTFGSGTRLTVV.

About this clone itself: The identical CDR3 is also encoded by other nucleotide sequences in the sample. J is TRBJ1-1 and V is TRBV19; no clear D. This CDR3 comprises 11 residues. The V end lost 6 bases, the J end lost 2 bases, and 4 bases lay between the germline ends. Germline V gene data show CDR1 as LNHDA and CDR2 as SQIVND (reference sequence). The CDR3 here is CASSRNTEAFF. The DNA of the CDR3 is TGTGCCAGTAGCAGAAACACTGAAGCTTTCTTT. Complete variable domain (other parts from reference TRBV19 and TRBJ1-1): DGGITQSPKYLFRKEGQNVTLSCEQNLNHDAMYWYRQDPGQGLRLIYYSQIVNDFQKGDIAEGYSVSREKKESFPLTVTSAQKNPTAFYLCASSRNTEAFFGQGTRLTVV.

This clone was seen at least ten times. J is TRBJ2-7 and V is TRBV19; 8 bases align to TRBD2. CDR1 is LNHDA and CDR2 is SQIVND in the germline V gene (reference sequence). The CDR3 runs 14 residues. V shed 6 bases, J shed 5 bases, and the junction held 9 bases outside the gene matches. The DNA of the CDR3 is TGTGCCAGTAGCCGCCGGGGGGGGCTAAACGAGCAGTACTTC. As protein: CASSRRGGLNEQYF.

The chain has TRBV5-1 and TRBJ1-4; 8 bases map to TRBD1. CDR3 length equals 14 residues. Germline V lookup: CDR1 SGHRS, CDR2 YFSETQ. The trim removed 5 bases at V and 4 bases at J, leaving 4 bases unmatched. The CDR3 reads CASRRTGNNEKLFF. The CDR3 coding sequence is TGCGCCAGCAGACGGACAGGGAATAATGAAAAACTGTTTTTT.

This clone showed up just once. This chain links TRBV5-1 with TRBJ2-5; TRBD2 matches 10 bases. The CDR3 covers 15 residues. Germline V gives CDR1 SGHRS, CDR2 YFSETQ. After removal of 2 bases from V and 4 bases from J, the junction contained 5 bases not matched to a gene. The CDR3 DNA follows: TGCGCCAGCAGCTTCCAGGCTAGCGGGGGAGAGACCCAGTACTTC. It is translated as CASSFQASGGETQYF. Supplemented by reference TRBV5-1 and TRBJ2-5, the full variable domain reads KAGVTQTPRYLIKTRGQQVTLSCSPISGHRSVSWYQQTPGQGLQFLFEYFSETQRNKGNFPGRFSGRQFSNSRSEMNVSTLELGDSALYLCASSFQASGGETQYFGPGTRLLVL.

The rearrangement uses TRBV9 and TRBJ2-3; 15 bases fit TRBD2. The V gene end was trimmed by 3 bases and the J gene end by 2 bases; junction bases not matched to a gene: 4. There are 17 residues in the CDR3. Looked up from germline, CDR1 is SGDLS and CDR2 is YYNGEE. CDR3 sequence: CASSDGLAGGITDTQYF. CDR3 nucleotide sequence: TGTGCCAGCAGCGACGGACTAGCGGGGGGGATCACAGATACGCAGTATTTT.

The rearrangement links TRBV24-1 to TRBJ2-7; 7 bases align to TRBD1. V lost 5 bases to trimming and J lost 2 bases; unmatched junction nucleotides: 2. The CDR3 loop spans 13 amino acids. Germline values: CDR1 KGHDR, CDR2 SFDVKD. The DNA of the CDR3 is TGTGCCACCAGTGGTGGGACAGCCTACGAGCAGTACTTC. Residues: CATSGGTAYEQYF.

The V gene is TRBV11-2, the J gene TRBJ2-3; D is perhaps TRBD2 (6 bases). This CDR3 is 14 amino acids long. V was clipped by 8 bases and J by 2 bases, with 14 bases between them. Germline V CDR1 and CDR2: SGHAT, FQNNGV. CDR3 nucleotides: TGTGCCAGCTCCTCCTTAGCGGTCACAGATACGCAGTATTTT. Its translation is CASSSLAVTDTQYF.

The V call is TRBV2, the J call TRBJ1-1; 8 bases are a match to TRBD1. CDR3 length: 13 residues. Germline V CDR1 and CDR2: SNHLY, FYNNEI. Losses at the gene ends were 7 bases for V and 5 bases for J; bases not matched to a gene: 6. The CDR3 region has the DNA TGTGCCAGCACCCCGGGACAGGTTACTGAAGCTTTCTTT. As protein: CASTPGQVTEAFF.

V and J are TRBV3-1 (or the pseudogene TRBV3-2) and TRBJ2-3, with D possibly matching TRBD2 (5 bases). The germline V and J ends were trimmed by 0 bases and 2 bases, with 12 bases remaining between them. This CDR3 is 16 amino acids long. CDR1 is LGHDT and CDR2 is YNNKEL in the germline V gene (reference sequence). The CDR3 DNA sequence: TGTGCCAGCAGCCAAGATCCGGGAAGGCTCACAGATACGCAGTATTTT. This translates into CASSQDPGRLTDTQYF.

In its sample, this clone was seen once. V and J are TRBV12-3 or TRBV12-4 and TRBJ1-1; D might be TRBD1 (5 bases). This CDR3 comprises 11 residues. Deletions cut 5 bases from V and 11 bases from J, with 12 bases between. The CDR3 loop reads CASSVVGRAFF. Here the CDR3 DNA reads TGTGCCAGCAGTGTCGTGGGGCGTGCTTTCTTT.

This chain joins TRBV27 and TRBJ1-6, with 8 bases aligning to TRBD1. The CDR3 length is 15 residues. Germline V CDR1 and CDR2: MNHEY, SMNVEV (reference sequence). V lost 7 bases and J lost 7; bases outside the gene matches: 9. DNA for the CDR3: TGTGCCAGCAAGTATTTGGACAGGGAGAATTCACCCCTCCACTTT. Translated: CASKYLDRENSPLHF.

Only one count was recorded for this clone. The chain links TRBV3-1 (or the pseudogene TRBV3-2) to TRBJ1-2, with a tentative D call TRBD1 (6 bases). From germline, CDR1 is LGHDT and CDR2 YNNKEL (reference sequence). The CDR3 covers 14 residues. Trimming left V 4 bases short and J 8 bases short, with 17 bases between. For the CDR3, the DNA is TGTGCCAGCAGCCCGAACAGGGATGGGAGCGGCTACACCTTC. Translation gives CASSPNRDGSGYTF.

The chain recombines TRBV6-2 or TRBV6-3 with TRBJ1-1; 9 bases fit TRBD1. V dropped 6 bases and J dropped 7; count of bases not matched to a gene: 12. The CDR3 has 15 amino acids. The germline CDR1 and CDR2 sequences are MNHEY and SVGEGT. The CDR3 loop reads CASSTGQGDFGEAFF. In nucleotides, the CDR3 is TGTGCCAGCAGCACGGGACAGGGTGATTTTGGTGAAGCTTTCTTT.

CDR3 DNA: TGCGCCAGCAAGGACACAGGCGCATCCTACAATGAGCAGTTCTTC. This translates into CASKDTGASYNEQFF. The chain employs TRBV5-1 and TRBJ2-1; tentatively, D is TRBD1 (5 bases). Trimming left V 6 bases short and J 1 base short, with 14 bases between. Per the germline V gene, CDR1 is SGHRS and CDR2 is YFSETQ. The CDR3 has 15 residues.

This chain joins TRBV5-6 and TRBJ1-2, with 7 bases fitting TRBD1. This CDR3 has 15 residues. Germline-derived CDR1 and CDR2 are SGHDT and YYEEEE. J was trimmed by 2 bases and V by 4 bases; bases with no gene match: 8. CDR3 coding DNA: TGTGCCAGCAGCCCCGAGGGACAGAGCAACTATGGCTACACCTTC. Protein product: CASSPEGQSNYGYTF.

This chain links TRBV11-3 with TRBJ2-7; 7 bases line up with TRBD1. Germline assignment: CDR1 SGHNT and CDR2 YENEEA. Trimming took 3 bases from V and 0 from J; bases not matched to a gene: 2. This CDR3 comprises 14 residues. The CDR3 nucleotides are TGTGCCAGCAGCTTGACAGGGAACTCCTACGAGCAGTACTTC. This gives the protein CASSLTGNSYEQYF.

This chain joins TRBV3-1 (or the pseudogene TRBV3-2) and TRBJ2-5, with TRBD2 identical over 9 bases. Germline-derived CDR1 and CDR2 are LGHDT and YNNKEL (reference sequence). The CDR3 extends over 14 amino acids. The V and J ends lost 5 bases and 5 bases, in that order; junction bases with no gene match: 6. In DNA form, the CDR3 reads TGTGCCAGCAGCAACGGACTAGCGAGGGAGACCCAGTACTTC. Its protein is CASSNGLARETQYF.

The V and J genes are TRBV6-5 and TRBJ1-1; tentative D call: TRBD1 (5 bases). The CDR3 has 14 amino acids. Trimming removed 7 bases from V and 4 bases from J, with 16 bases in between. The germline V gene encodes CDR1 MNHEY and CDR2 SVGAGI. The chain's CDR3 is CASIGSGVVTEAFF. CDR3 nucleotides: TGTGCCAGCATAGGATCGGGGGTTGTCACTGAAGCTTTCTTT.

The V and J genes are TRBV7-3 and TRBJ1-1; perhaps TRBD1 as D (5 bases). The germline gives CDR1 SGHTA, CDR2 FQGTGA. V was pared by 5 bases and J by 3 bases, with 10 bases between. This CDR3 contains 13 residues. The CDR3 sequence is CASSPGFDTEAFF. DNA for the CDR3: TGTGCCAGCAGCCCAGGGTTCGACACTGAAGCTTTCTTT.

The chain recombines TRBV5-1 with TRBJ2-1; 13 bases line up with TRBD2. Germline assignment: CDR1 SGHRS and CDR2 YFSETQ. With V trimmed by 4 bases and J by 6 bases, 4 bases remained unmatched. This CDR3 comprises 15 residues. The CDR3 protein is CASSQGLAGVNEQFF. Written as DNA, the CDR3 is TGCGCCAGCAGCCAAGGACTAGCGGGGGTCAATGAGCAGTTCTTC.

The sample holds a few counts of this clone. The genes are TRBV19 and TRBJ1-4; D call uncertain. The germline V and J ends were trimmed by 5 bases and 5 bases, with 15 bases remaining between them. Germline-derived CDR1 and CDR2 are LNHDA and SQIVND (reference sequence). The CDR3 length is 15 residues. CDR3 bases: TGTGCCAGTAGTGCCCGGAGGGAGGAGAATGAAAAACTGTTTTTT. It is translated as CASSARREENEKLFF.

The gene calls are TRBV9 and TRBJ2-5; 8 bases are a match to TRBD1. Germline assignment: CDR1 SGDLS and CDR2 YYNGEE. CDR3 length: 16 amino acids. Losses at the gene ends were 4 bases for V and 1 base for J; bases not matched to a gene: 9. CDR3 residues: CASSYSPGTGQETQYF. The CDR3 nucleotides are TGTGCCAGCAGCTACTCCCCCGGGACAGGCCAAGAGACCCAGTACTTC.